A single sample is the source of the 25 T cell receptor beta chains below, sequenced in a study of vaccination effects on CD4 cells after COVID-19. Assay used: immunoSEQ multiplex PCR; TCRdb lists only in-frame clones, some missing. The table lists around 37,000 clones, 73% of them singletons. Antigen-specific CD4+ T cell clonotypes were called by their expansion after viral peptide-pool culture in ViraFEST. Investigators separated out CD4+ T cells once about 10 days of culture had passed. PCR-confirmed SARS-CoV-2 infection occurred in the person between March and December 2020. These TCRs' antigens remain unknown. The material was CD4+ T cells from PBMCs cultured with a peptide pool, obtained before COVID-19 vaccination. These receptors were collected from a human donor who had a prior SARS-CoV-2 infection.

Concerning this clone itself: Sequence at one end of the junction differs from germline and may be a read error. The rearrangement joins TRBV5-1 to TRBJ1-6, with unresolved D. Germline CDR1 is SGHRS and CDR2 is YFSETQ. The CDR3 is 14 amino acids. The CDR3 DNA reads TGCGCCAGCAGCTTATCGTCCTCTAATTCACCCCTCCACTTT. Amino acids: CASSLSSSNSPLHF.

The table lists this clone with a few counts. The chain has TRBV30 and TRBJ2-1; TRBD2 matches at 15 bases. The CDR3 is made up of 16 amino acids. The V and J ends lost 2 bases and 4 bases, in that order; junction bases with no gene match: 3. Germline V gives CDR1 GTSNPN, CDR2 SVGIG (reference sequence). This CDR3 is CAWSSGLAGGYNEQFF. DNA of the CDR3: TGTGCCTGGAGTTCGGGACTAGCGGGGGGATACAATGAGCAGTTCTTC. Full variable domain (missing parts from reference TRBV30 and TRBJ2-1): SQTIHQWPATLVQPVGSPLSLECTVEGTSNPNLYWYRQAAGRGLQLLFYSVGIGQISSEVPQNLSASRPQDRQFILSSKKLLLSDSGFYLCAWSSGLAGGYNEQFFGPGTRLTVL.

The V gene is TRBV5-1, the J gene TRBJ2-5, with 7 nucleotides matching TRBD1. The V segment lost 4 bases and the J segment 5 bases; nucleotides outside the gene matches: 11. Germline loops: CDR1 SGHRS, CDR2 YFSETQ. This CDR3 has 15 amino acids. The DNA of the CDR3 is TGCGCCAGCAGCCTCCGGTCGACAGGGAAGGAGACCCAGTACTTC. Protein product: CASSLRSTGKETQYF.

This rearrangement joins TRBV6-6 to TRBJ2-2; 10 bases fit TRBD1. V shed 6 bases and J 4 bases; nucleotides not matched to a gene: 5. Germline V CDR1 and CDR2: MNHNY, SVGAGI (reference sequence). The CDR3 totals 15 residues. The CDR3 nucleotides are TGTGCCAGCAGACCCGGGACAGGGGTCACCGGGGAGCTGTTTTTT. It encodes CASRPGTGVTGELFF.

The genes are TRBV2 and TRBJ2-5; 11 positions match TRBD2. The CDR3 is 15 amino acids. Per germline, CDR1 SNHLY and CDR2 FYNNEI. J was trimmed by 0 bases and V by 7 bases; bases with no gene match: 4. The CDR3 reads CASKPGLADQETQYF. In DNA form, the CDR3 reads TGTGCCAGCAAACCGGGACTAGCGGACCAAGAGACCCAGTACTTC. The variable domain in full, with the rest retrieved from reference TRBV2 and TRBJ2-5, is EPEVTQTPSHQVTQMGQEVILRCVPISNHLYFYWYRQILGQKVEFLVSFYNNEISEKSEIFDDQFSVERPDGSNFTLKIRSTKLEDSAMYFCASKPGLADQETQYFGPGTRLLVL.

The chain links TRBV5-4 to TRBJ2-3; 7 bases match TRBD1. With 4 bases clipped from V and 4 bases from J, the junction kept 9 bases outside the gene matches. From germline, CDR1 is SGHNT and CDR2 YYREEE (reference sequence). CDR3 length equals 15 residues. The chain's CDR3 is CASSPGGQGADTQYF. For the CDR3, the DNA is TGTGCCAGCAGCCCTGGTGGGCAGGGGGCAGATACGCAGTATTTT.

The count of this clone is one. The rearrangement links TRBV5-5 to TRBJ1-1; D is uncertain. Per germline, CDR1 SGHKS and CDR2 YYEKEE (reference sequence). V lost 4 bases and J 5 bases, leaving 6 bases between the germline ends. CDR3 size: 11 residues. CDR3: CASSLETEAFF. For the CDR3, the DNA is TGTGCCAGCAGCCTTGAAACTGAAGCTTTCTTT.

This chain uses TRBV11-3 with TRBJ2-1, with 12 bases fitting TRBD2. CDR3 length equals 18 residues. The V segment lost 1 base and the J segment 1 base; nucleotides outside the gene matches: 5. Germline values: CDR1 SGHNT, CDR2 YENEEA. CDR3 DNA: TGTGCCAGCAGCTTAGCTAGCGGGAGGGGGATATCCTACAATGAGCAGTTCTTC. Translating gives CASSLASGRGISYNEQFF.

The chain couples TRBV4-1 to TRBJ1-5; a weak D match, TRBD1 (6 bases). The germline gives CDR1 MGHRA, CDR2 YSYEKL. The CDR3 totals 16 residues. V lost 0 bases and J lost 1, with 10 bases in between. The CDR3 spells CASSQDDRFSNQPQHF. CDR3 bases: TGCGCCAGCAGCCAAGATGACAGGTTCAGCAATCAGCCCCAGCATTTT.

The genes are TRBV11-3 and TRBJ2-3, with D perhaps TRBD1 (6 bases). Germline assignment: CDR1 SGHNT and CDR2 YENEEA. The ends were cut back, 5 bases at V and 8 bases at J, with 17 bases in the middle. The CDR3 is made up of 14 amino acids. CDR3 residues: CASSPGQSSGTQYF. CDR3 nucleotide sequence: TGTGCCAGCAGCCCTGGACAGAGCTCGGGTACGCAGTATTTT.

This clone was picked up one time. V and J are TRBV11-3 and TRBJ2-3; the D is unclear. V was clipped by 2 bases and J by 6 bases, with 9 bases between them. Germline V gene data show CDR1 as SGHNT and CDR2 as YENEEA. The CDR3 extends over 13 amino acids. CDR3 nucleotides: TGTGCCAGCAGCTTATTTCGGCAGGATACGCAGTATTTT. Residues: CASSLFRQDTQYF.

The chain employs TRBV28 and TRBJ2-1; the D gene is possibly TRBD2 (5 bases). This CDR3 is built from 15 residues. Germline values: CDR1 MDHEN, CDR2 SYDVKM. V lost 6 bases to trimming and J lost 0 bases, with 12 bases between them. The CDR3 bases are TGTGCCAGCAGCGAACGGGGAAGCTCCTACAATGAGCAGTTCTTC. Protein: CASSERGSSYNEQFF.

A few counts support this clone. The chain carries TRBV19 and TRBJ1-6, with a tentative D call TRBD1 (5 bases). Germline V gene lookup returns CDR1 LNHDA and CDR2 SQIVND (reference sequence). V lost 8 bases to trimming and J lost 0 bases, with 8 bases between them. The CDR3 spans 14 residues. The CDR3 sequence: CASRGSSYNSPLHF. The CDR3 DNA follows: TGTGCCAGTCGGGGCTCCTCCTATAATTCACCCCTCCACTTT.

The chain links TRBV11-2 to TRBJ2-7; D gene unclear. This CDR3 has 16 amino acids. V lost 0 bases and J lost 3, with 15 bases in between. CDR1 and CDR2 (germline): SGHAT, FQNNGV. The DNA for the CDR3 is TGTGCCAGCAGCTTAGAGTCCCACTCCAGCTACTACGAGCAGTACTTC. Translated: CASSLESHSSYYEQYF.

V gene TRBV11-2 combines with J gene TRBJ1-2; the D gene is possibly TRBD1 (5 bases). Looked up from germline, CDR1 is SGHAT and CDR2 is FQNNGV. V was shortened by 1 base and J by 4 bases, with 13 bases between the two germline ends. The length of the CDR3 is 15 residues. The CDR3 loop is CASSLGGAPSYGYTF. The CDR3 DNA reads as TGTGCCAGCAGCTTAGGCGGGGCACCTAGCTATGGCTACACCTTC.

The gene calls are TRBV11-2 and TRBJ2-7, with 10 bases lining up with TRBD2. Per germline, CDR1 SGHAT and CDR2 FQNNGV. CDR3 length equals 15 residues. J was trimmed by 2 bases and V by 5 bases; bases with no gene match: 6. In DNA, the CDR3 is TGTGCCAGCAGCGCGAGACTAGCGGGCACCTACGAGCAGTACTTC. Translated, it gives CASSARLAGTYEQYF.

The rearrangement uses TRBV6-5 and TRBJ1-5; 8 bases agree with TRBD1. The germline CDR1 and CDR2 sequences are MNHEY and SVGAGI. V shed 4 bases, J shed 4 bases, and the junction held 3 bases outside the gene matches. This CDR3 is built from 14 residues. CDR3 nucleotide sequence: TGTGCCAGCAGTTTGGACAGGGTAAATCAGCCCCAGCATTTT. It encodes CASSLDRVNQPQHF.

This clone has just one count. This rearrangement joins TRBV11-1 to TRBJ2-7; D possibly corresponds to TRBD1 (6 bases). CDR3 length: 12 amino acids. Germline-derived CDR1 and CDR2 are SGHAT and FQDESV (reference sequence). V lost 5 bases to trimming and J lost 2 bases, with 7 bases between them. The CDR3 region is CASSGGTYEQYF. The CDR3 coding sequence is TGTGCCAGCAGCGGGGGCACCTACGAGCAGTACTTC.

V is TRBV6-1 and J is TRBJ1-1; D is perhaps TRBD1 (5 bases). Between the trimmed V and J ends, which lost 1 base and 3 bases, there was a span of 12 bases. CDR3 size: 15 residues. In germline, CDR1 is MNHNS, CDR2 SASEGT. The CDR3 loop reads CASSEDGGEYTEAFF. Written as DNA, the CDR3 is TGTGCCAGCAGTGAAGACGGGGGTGAGTACACTGAAGCTTTCTTT.

The genes are TRBV30 and TRBJ2-7; D is perhaps TRBD2 (6 bases). Trimming shortened V by 2 bases and J by 1 base, and 12 bases separated the two germline ends. The CDR3 is 14 residues long. Germline V gene lookup returns CDR1 GTSNPN and CDR2 SVGIG (reference sequence). CDR3 nucleotides: TGTGCCTGGAGTTCCTGGGAGGCATCCTACGAGCAGTACTTC. Protein product: CAWSSWEASYEQYF.

The chain uses TRBV6-5 and TRBJ2-1, with D possibly TRBD1 on 6 matching bases. The CDR3 length is 12 residues. The germline V and J ends were trimmed by 2 bases and 15 bases, with 14 bases remaining between them. From germline, CDR1 is MNHEY and CDR2 SVGAGI. CDR3 DNA sequence: TGTGCCAGCAGTTACCGGGCAGGGGCGTGGTTCTTC. Translation gives CASSYRAGAWFF.

V usage is TRBV4-1 and J usage is TRBJ2-3, with 11 bases aligning to TRBD1. Trimming cost V 4 bases and J 3 bases; bases outside gene matches: 6. The CDR3 sequence is 16 residues long. Germline V gene data show CDR1 as MGHRA and CDR2 as YSYEKL. DNA for the CDR3: TGCGCCAGCAGCCCGCTGGACAGGGGGCCGACAGATACGCAGTATTTT. Its protein product is CASSPLDRGPTDTQYF.

The rearrangement joins TRBV5-4 to TRBJ2-1; TRBD2 matches 7 bases. V lost 4 bases, J lost 2 bases, and 3 bases stayed unmatched. The CDR3 consists of 14 residues. From germline, CDR1 is SGHNT and CDR2 YYREEE (reference sequence). The CDR3 sequence: CASSPSGPYNEQFF. The CDR3 nucleotides read TGTGCCAGCAGCCCTAGCGGACCCTACAATGAGCAGTTCTTC.

This chain connects TRBV18 to TRBJ2-5; possibly TRBD1 or TRBD2 for D (5 bases each). This CDR3 comprises 17 residues. The germline V gene encodes CDR1 KGHSH and CDR2 LQKENI. V shed 3 bases and J shed 2 bases, with 19 bases lying between them. The CDR3 spells CASSPWARSGQQETQYF. The CDR3, as DNA: TGTGCCAGCTCACCTTGGGCTCGAAGCGGACAACAAGAGACCCAGTACTTC.

The V and J genes are TRBV3-1 (or the pseudogene TRBV3-2) and TRBJ2-7, with D perhaps being TRBD1 or TRBD2 (5 bases each). The CDR3 is 15 residues long. CDR1 and CDR2 (germline): LGHDT, YNNKEL (reference sequence). V lost 1 base and J 6 bases, leaving 16 bases between the germline ends. CDR3 region: CASSQVEGRGAEQYF. The CDR3 DNA is TGTGCCAGCAGCCAAGTTGAGGGGAGAGGTGCCGAGCAGTACTTC.